Ten or more counts support the clone carrying this TCR beta chain. This CDR3 contains 14 residues. Germline V CDR1 and CDR2: DFQATT, SNEGSKA (reference sequence). The ends were cut back, 5 bases at V and 0 bases at J, with 11 bases in the middle. During its preparation, the TCRbeta library received unique molecular identifiers. Each CDR3 protein gets one entry after TCRdb re-called the PCR reads with MiXCR. Of around 490,000 distinct CDR3 sequences in the sample, about 10% were seen once. This record belongs to a study of T-cell reconstitution after alpha-beta-depleted transplantation in children. The source material was PBMCs, mostly from graft donor cells, sampled 180 days after TCRalphabeta/CD19-depleted stem cell transplant. V is TRBV20-1 and J is TRBJ2-1; no clear D. The sequence was obtained from a female patient aged 2-10 years who had a stem cell transplant for aplastic anemia, so the T cells may come from the graft donor. CDR3 region: CSAPPGPSYNEQFF. CDR3 coding DNA: TGCAGTGCTCCCCCTGGGCCCTCCTACAATGAGCAGTTCTTC.